This record covers a single T cell receptor (beta chain). The record originates from a study of blood T cell repertoires in COVID-19. Study context: From T cells, B-cell-depleted T cells, or PBMCs came the material, which was cDNA or gDNA.

V gave up 5 bases and J gave up 5 bases; unmatched junction bases: 6. Per germline, CDR1 MNHEY and CDR2 SVGAGI. This CDR3 comprises 14 residues. Generated by immunoSEQ multiplex PCR, the TCRdb table keeps only in-frame clones and is missing some. This table has about 200,000 clones, 85% to 90% appearing once. The sequence was obtained from a man aged 18 to 29 with active or convalescent COVID-19. Input material: peripheral blood. The chain is built from TRBV6-5 and TRBJ1-2; 9 nucleotides agree with TRBD1. Written as DNA, the CDR3 is TGTGCCAGCAGTCGTGACAGGGGGTGGTATGGCTACACCTTC. Residues: CASSRDRGWYGYTF.